This is a list of T cell receptor beta chains from one sample in a study of shared clonotypes between healthy human individuals. Libraries were prepared by immunoSEQ multiplex PCR; TCRdb keeps only in-frame clonotypes and omits some of them. Among about 2 million clones listed, roughly 94% were seen once. Sequencing was done on a sample of naive CD4+ T cells sorted from blood. These receptors all stem from a man aged 18 to 35 in good health. CDR3s include the opening cysteine and the closing phenylalanine or tryptophan. A D gene is named only where the DNA matches it firmly. Clone size is not always given. Where it is, it says once, few, many or a class for expanded clones.

j_gene | d_gene | v_gene | abundance | CDR3aa | CDR3nt
TRBJ2-2 | - | TRBV5-1 | - | CASSQEGYTTGELFF | TGCGCCAGCAGCCAGGAGGGGTACACCACCGGGGAGCTGTTTTTT
TRBJ1-5 | - | TRBV7-4 | once | CASSLGIDRCGNQPQHF | TGTGCCAGCAGCTTGGGGATAGACAGGTGTGGCAATCAGCCCCAGCATTTT
TRBJ2-7 | TRBD1 | TRBV7-9 | - | CASSVRDRDHEQYF | TGTGCCAGCAGCGTCCGGGACAGGGACCACGAGCAGTACTTC
TRBJ2-7 | - | TRBV5-1 | - | CASSFWTYYEQYF | TGCGCCAGCAGCTTCTGGACATACTACGAGCAGTACTTC
TRBJ1-4 | - | TRBV18 | - | CASSSGTTNEKLFF | TGTGCCAGCTCATCAGGGACAACTAATGAAAAACTGTTTTTT
TRBJ1-5 | - | TRBV6-1 | - | CASSEGIIQPQHF | TGTGCCAGCAGTGAGGGGATTATCCAGCCCCAGCATTTT
TRBJ2-1 | TRBD2 | TRBV9 | - | CASSVEGLAHNEQFF | TGTGCCAGCAGCGTAGAGGGACTAGCCCACAATGAGCAGTTCTTC
TRBJ1-5 | - | TRBV4-1 | - | CASSQDSGRQPQHF | TGCGCCAGCAGCCAAGACTCGGGACGACAGCCCCAGCATTTT
TRBJ2-5 | TRBD1 | TRBV29-1 | - | CSAGTGAYQETQYF | TGCAGCGCTGGGACAGGGGCGTACCAAGAGACCCAGTACTTC
TRBJ2-3 | - | TRBV4-1 | - | CASSQDLWGVTDTQYF | TGCGCCAGCAGCCAAGATCTTTGGGGGGTGACAGATACGCAGTATTTT
TRBJ2-7 | TRBD2 | TRBV4-3 | - | CASSQDYTSGIYEQYF | TGCGCCAGCAGCCAAGATTATACTAGCGGAATTTACGAGCAGTACTTC
TRBJ2-5 | TRBD1 | TRBV28 | - | CASSLGQGGKVWETQYF | TGTGCCAGCAGTTTAGGACAGGGGGGCAAGGTCTGGGAGACCCAGTACTTC
TRBJ2-1 | - | TRBV29-1 | - | CSVEDLEVAGQINEQFF | TGCAGCGTTGAAGATCTCGAGGTAGCGGGACAGATCAATGAGCAGTTCTTC
TRBJ2-7 | - | TRBV6-5 | - | CASHHDYEQYF | TGTGCCAGCCACCACGACTACGAGCAGTACTTC
TRBJ2-3 | - | TRBV6-1 | - | CASSEGLTTLTSTDTQYF | TGTGCCAGCAGTGAAGGGTTGACTACTCTTACTAGCACAGATACGCAGTATTTT
TRBJ2-1 | TRBD2 | TRBV15 | once | CATSREFSTSGIYNEQFF | TGTGCCACCAGCAGAGAGTTTTCTACTAGCGGAATCTACAATGAGCAGTTCTTC
TRBJ1-1 | - | TRBV9 | - | CASSVAPQNTEAFF | TGTGCCAGCAGCGTAGCCCCGCAGAACACTGAAGCTTTCTTT
TRBJ2-1 | - | TRBV5-6 | once | CASSRDPSYNEQFF | TGTGCCAGCAGCAGGGACCCTTCCTACAATGAGCAGTTCTTC
TRBJ1-4 | - | TRBV5-1 | - | CASSLVPGWEKLFF | TGCGCCAGCAGCTTGGTTCCGGGTTGGGAAAAACTGTTTTTT
TRBJ2-7 | TRBD2 | TRBV7-9 | - | CASSLELSGSSYEQYF | TGTGCCAGCAGCTTAGAGCTTAGCGGGAGCTCCTACGAGCAGTACTTC
TRBJ2-7 | TRBD1 | TRBV6-1 | - | CASSVGTGALEQYF | TGTGCCAGCAGTGTAGGGACAGGGGCCCTAGAGCAGTACTTC
TRBJ2-2 | - | TRBV4-3 | - | CASSQAGRTGELFF | TGCGCCAGCAGCCAAGCGGGGCGCACCGGGGAGCTGTTTTTT
TRBJ1-2 | - | TRBV4-1 | - | CASSLSPFGDYGYTF | TGCGCCAGCAGCCTTTCCCCTTTCGGGGACTATGGCTACACCTTC
TRBJ1-1 | - | TRBV28 | - | CASSLISGNTEAFF | TGTGCCAGCAGTTTAATCAGCGGCAACACTGAAGCTTTCTTT
TRBJ1-4 | - | TRBV25-1 | - | CASSAYRETNEKLFF | TGTGCCAGCAGTGCGTACAGGGAGACTAATGAAAAACTGTTTTTT
TRBJ2-7 | TRBD1 | TRBV27 | - | CASSLSGTGDTYEQYF | TGTGCCAGCAGTTTATCCGGGACAGGGGACACCTACGAGCAGTACTTC
TRBJ2-4 | TRBD2 | TRBV5-8 | - | CASSRRSGRAFSGIQYF | TGTGCCAGCAGCCGACGTAGCGGGAGGGCGTTTTCGGGCATTCAGTACTTC
TRBJ2-7 | - | TRBV11-2 | - | CASSLESDTEYF | TGTGCCAGCAGCTTAGAATCCGATACTGAGTACTTC
TRBJ1-1 | - | TRBV10-3 | - | CAISESEVYNTEAFF | TGTGCCATCAGTGAGTCGGAGGTGTACAACACTGAAGCTTTCTTT
TRBJ1-1 | - | TRBV25-1 | - | CASSWTANTEAFF | TGTGCCAGCAGTTGGACAGCGAACACTGAAGCTTTCTTT
TRBJ2-7 | TRBD2 | TRBV5-4 | few | CASSLDLAGGEQYF | TGTGCCAGCAGCTTGGATCTAGCGGGGGGTGAGCAGTACTTC
TRBJ1-6 | - | TRBV9 | - | CASSVDPSYNSPLHF | TGTGCCAGCAGCGTAGACCCAAGCTATAATTCACCCCTCCACTTT
TRBJ1-3 | - | TRBV19 | - | CASYQGLPGNTIYF | TGTGCCAGTTACCAGGGCCTACCTGGAAACACCATATATTTT
TRBJ1-6 | TRBD1 | TRBV4-1 | - | CASSQGGGPGTAKSPLHF | TGCGCCAGCAGCCAAGGAGGCGGCCCCGGGACAGCCAAGTCACCCCTCCACTTT
TRBJ1-5 | - | TRBV25-1 | - | CASSESGSNQPQHF | TGTGCCAGCAGTGAAAGTGGGAGCAATCAGCCCCAGCATTTT
TRBJ2-5 | TRBD1 | TRBV5-1 | - | CASSLDGQGEETQYF | TGCGCCAGCAGCTTGGATGGACAGGGAGAAGAGACCCAGTACTTC
TRBJ2-1 | - | TRBV7-2 | - | CASSLARDEQFF | TGTGCCAGCAGCTTAGCCAGGGATGAGCAGTTCTTC
TRBJ1-5 | - | TRBV30 | - | CAWSGAGSNQPQHF | TGTGCCTGGAGTGGGGCGGGTAGCAATCAGCCCCAGCATTTT
TRBJ2-7 | - | TRBV4-3 | - | CASSQDWPSPYEQYF | TGCGCCAGCAGCCAAGATTGGCCGTCCCCCTACGAGCAGTACTTC
TRBJ2-3 | TRBD1 | TRBV18 | once | CASSPPTGGTDTQYF | TGTGCCAGCTCACCACCGACAGGGGGCACAGATACGCAGTATTTT
TRBJ1-2 | - | TRBV27 | - | CASSLAGAYGYTF | TGTGCCAGCAGTTTAGCAGGGGCCTATGGCTACACCTTC
TRBJ1-3 | TRBD1 | TRBV19 | - | CASTPGTGVNTIYF | TGTGCCAGTACCCCTGGGACAGGGGTAAACACCATATATTTT
TRBJ1-5 | TRBD1 | TRBV5-1 | - | CASSPSGTGGNQPQHF | TGCGCCAGCAGCCCGAGCGGGACAGGGGGTAATCAGCCCCAGCATTTT
TRBJ1-1 | - | TRBV29-1 | - | CSVGTIAEAFF | TGCAGCGTGGGGACTATCGCTGAAGCTTTCTTT
TRBJ2-7 | TRBD2 | TRBV27 | - | CASSTGLHYEQYF | TGTGCCAGCAGTACGGGACTACACTACGAGCAGTACTTC
TRBJ1-1 | - | TRBV4-2 | - | CASSPLGKQDLRTEAFF | TGTGCCAGCAGCCCCCTGGGAAAACAGGACCTGAGGACTGAAGCTTTCTTT
TRBJ2-1 | TRBD1 | TRBV7-2 | - | CASSSDRGRYNEQFF | TGTGCCAGCAGCTCGGACAGGGGGAGGTACAATGAGCAGTTCTTC
TRBJ2-5 | TRBD2 | TRBV5-1 | - | CASSLAVAGDLQETQYF | TGCGCCAGCAGCTTGGCGGTAGCGGGGGACCTCCAAGAGACCCAGTACTTC